A selection of T cell receptor beta chains follows, all from one sample in a study of blood T cell repertoires in COVID-19. The protocol was immunoSEQ multiplex PCR, while the TCRdb copy is restricted to in-frame clones and leaves out a portion. Of roughly 80,000 clones listed, 86% are singletons. The sample was peripheral blood. The receptor source for this set is a woman aged 55-69 years with acute or convalescent COVID-19. The CDR3 runs from the conserved cysteine through the conserved F or W. Each record gives: V gene, D gene, CDR3 length, clone size, J gene, CDR3 DNA, CDR3 protein. D genes are given only for firm matches. Clone size, where shown, is once, few, many, or a class for clones that have expanded.

V gene: TRBV7-9; D gene: .; CDR3 length: 14; clone size: few; J gene: TRBJ2-2; CDR3 DNA: TGTGCCAGCACCATACGGCGGGGCACCGGGGAGCTGTTTTTT; CDR3 protein: CASTIRRGTGELFF
V gene: TRBV6-5; D gene: .; CDR3 length: 13; clone size: .; J gene: TRBJ1-2; CDR3 DNA: TGTGCCAGCAGGAGGGGACTGGGCTATGGCTACACCTTC; CDR3 protein: CASRRGLGYGYTF
V gene: TRBV18; D gene: .; CDR3 length: 14; clone size: .; J gene: TRBJ2-7; CDR3 DNA: TGTGCCAGCTCACCACCGGAGTTTTCCTACGAGCAGTACTTC; CDR3 protein: CASSPPEFSYEQYF
V gene: TRBV16; D gene: .; CDR3 length: 14; clone size: few; J gene: TRBJ1-1; CDR3 DNA: TGTGCCAGCAGCCAATCTCCGGGGAACACTGAAGCTTTCTTT; CDR3 protein: CASSQSPGNTEAFF
V gene: TRBV11-2; D gene: .; CDR3 length: 13; clone size: .; J gene: TRBJ1-5; CDR3 DNA: TGTGCCAGCAGCTATGGGGGGGATCAGCCCCAGCATTTT; CDR3 protein: CASSYGGDQPQHF
V gene: TRBV3-1/TRBV3-2; D gene: TRBD2; CDR3 length: 15; clone size: .; J gene: TRBJ2-1; CDR3 DNA: TGTGCCAGCAGCCAAGGACTAGCGGGGAACAATGAGCAGTTCTTC; CDR3 protein: CASSQGLAGNNEQFF
V gene: TRBV30; D gene: TRBD2; CDR3 length: 14; clone size: .; J gene: TRBJ2-3; CDR3 DNA: TGTGCCTGGAGTGGCGGGAGTATGTCAGATACGCAGTATTTT; CDR3 protein: CAWSGGSMSDTQYF
V gene: TRBV27; D gene: TRBD1; CDR3 length: 17; clone size: .; J gene: TRBJ1-3; CDR3 DNA: TGTGCCAGCAGAAAAAGGGGACAGGGGGACTCTGGAAACACCATATATTTT; CDR3 protein: CASRKRGQGDSGNTIYF
V gene: TRBV9; D gene: .; CDR3 length: 14; clone size: .; J gene: TRBJ1-5; CDR3 DNA: TGTGCCAGCAGCGCAGGACAGAGCAATCAGCCCCAGCATTTT; CDR3 protein: CASSAGQSNQPQHF
V gene: TRBV2; D gene: .; CDR3 length: 15; clone size: few; J gene: TRBJ1-5; CDR3 DNA: TGTGCCAGCAGTGGGGGCAGTGATAGCAATCAGCCCCAGCATTTT; CDR3 protein: CASSGGSDSNQPQHF
V gene: TRBV27; D gene: TRBD1; CDR3 length: 16; clone size: .; J gene: TRBJ2-1; CDR3 DNA: TGTGCCAGCAGTGTAAACCAGGGGGCGTTTTACAATGAGCAGTTCTTC; CDR3 protein: CASSVNQGAFYNEQFF
V gene: TRBV7-2; D gene: .; CDR3 length: 15; clone size: .; J gene: TRBJ2-7; CDR3 DNA: TGTGCCAGCAGCTTAGATTTGTTCAGCTCCTACGAGCAGTACTTC; CDR3 protein: CASSLDLFSSYEQYF
V gene: TRBV7-5; D gene: .; CDR3 length: 17; clone size: .; J gene: TRBJ2-7; CDR3 DNA: TGTGTCAGAAGCTTAGTTGAGGGGGCCCTTAGCTCCTACGAGCAGTACTTC; CDR3 protein: CVRSLVEGALSSYEQYF
V gene: TRBV6-5; D gene: .; CDR3 length: 15; clone size: few; J gene: TRBJ2-5; CDR3 DNA: TGTGCCAGCAGTACGGGGATAGGCGGCGGAGAGACCCAGTACTTC; CDR3 protein: CASSTGIGGGETQYF
V gene: TRBV9; D gene: .; CDR3 length: 13; clone size: few; J gene: TRBJ1-6; CDR3 DNA: TGTGCCAGCAGCGGAGATACGAATTCACCCCTCCACTTT; CDR3 protein: CASSGDTNSPLHF
V gene: TRBV6-6; D gene: TRBD1; CDR3 length: 14; clone size: .; J gene: TRBJ2-1; CDR3 DNA: TGTGCCAGCAGTACCGGACAGGGCAACAATGAGCAGTTCTTC; CDR3 protein: CASSTGQGNNEQFF
V gene: TRBV14; D gene: TRBD1; CDR3 length: 15; clone size: .; J gene: TRBJ2-7; CDR3 DNA: TGTGCCAGCAGCCAAGGGACAGGGTACCCCTACGAGCAGTACTTC; CDR3 protein: CASSQGTGYPYEQYF
V gene: TRBV7-9; D gene: .; CDR3 length: 12; clone size: once; J gene: TRBJ2-7; CDR3 DNA: TGTGCCAGCAGCTTTAGTCAGGGGGAGCAGTACTTC; CDR3 protein: CASSFSQGEQYF
V gene: TRBV9; D gene: TRBD1; CDR3 length: 16; clone size: .; J gene: TRBJ1-2; CDR3 DNA: TGTGCCAGCAGCGCGGTCATGGACAGGCCCCAGTATGGCTACACCTTC; CDR3 protein: CASSAVMDRPQYGYTF
V gene: TRBV19; D gene: .; CDR3 length: 16; clone size: .; J gene: TRBJ2-7; CDR3 DNA: TGTGCCAGTAGCCGAGAGGAGCGGGCCAGCACCTACGAGCAGTACTTC; CDR3 protein: CASSREERASTYEQYF
V gene: TRBV5-1; D gene: TRBD1; CDR3 length: 16; clone size: .; J gene: TRBJ1-6; CDR3 DNA: TGCGCCAGCAGCTTGGCCGGGACAGGGGGCAATTCACCCCTCCACTTT; CDR3 protein: CASSLAGTGGNSPLHF
V gene: TRBV19; D gene: TRBD1; CDR3 length: 15; clone size: .; J gene: TRBJ1-2; CDR3 DNA: TGTGCCAGACTACCTTTCAGGGGGCAGGTCTATGGCTACACCTTC; CDR3 protein: CARLPFRGQVYGYTF
V gene: TRBV2; D gene: .; CDR3 length: 11; clone size: .; J gene: TRBJ2-7; CDR3 DNA: TGTGCCAGCAGGGCCGGGACTGGGCAGTACTTC; CDR3 protein: CASRAGTGQYF
V gene: TRBV9; D gene: TRBD2; CDR3 length: 16; clone size: .; J gene: TRBJ2-3; CDR3 DNA: TGTGCCAGCAGCGCAGTAGCGGGGGGTCGCACAGATACGCAGTATTTT; CDR3 protein: CASSAVAGGRTDTQYF
V gene: TRBV19; D gene: TRBD1; CDR3 length: 17; clone size: .; J gene: TRBJ1-2; CDR3 DNA: TGTGCCAGTAGTTCTGACAGGGGAAATTTTCTTAACTATGGCTACACCTTC; CDR3 protein: CASSSDRGNFLNYGYTF
V gene: TRBV9; D gene: TRBD2; CDR3 length: 16; clone size: .; J gene: TRBJ2-3; CDR3 DNA: TGTGCCAGCAGCGTAGTGTTAGCGGGAGGCACAGATACGCAGTATTTT; CDR3 protein: CASSVVLAGGTDTQYF
V gene: TRBV5-4; D gene: TRBD1; CDR3 length: 16; clone size: .; J gene: TRBJ1-4; CDR3 DNA: TGTGCCAGCAACAAGAATTACAGGGACAGGGGGGAAAAACTGTTTTTT; CDR3 protein: CASNKNYRDRGEKLFF
V gene: TRBV6-6; D gene: .; CDR3 length: 15; clone size: .; J gene: TRBJ2-5; CDR3 DNA: TGTGCCAGCAGTTACGAAGGGACACCCGGCCGGGCCCAGTACTTC; CDR3 protein: CASSYEGTPGRAQYF
V gene: TRBV28; D gene: TRBD2; CDR3 length: 15; clone size: .; J gene: TRBJ2-7; CDR3 DNA: TGTGCCAGCAGTTTCCTCGGGAGGGTACTCTACGAGCAGTACTTC; CDR3 protein: CASSFLGRVLYEQYF
V gene: TRBV7-3; D gene: TRBD1; CDR3 length: 15; clone size: .; J gene: TRBJ2-7; CDR3 DNA: TGTGCCAGCAGCCCTTCAGGGGGTCCCCCCTACGAGCAGTACTTC; CDR3 protein: CASSPSGGPPYEQYF
V gene: TRBV9; D gene: .; CDR3 length: 15; clone size: .; J gene: TRBJ1-1; CDR3 DNA: TGTGCCAGCAGCGTACGCGGGGATAGGGACACTGAAGCTTTCTTT; CDR3 protein: CASSVRGDRDTEAFF
V gene: TRBV7-9; D gene: .; CDR3 length: 11; clone size: .; J gene: TRBJ2-1; CDR3 DNA: TGTGCCAGCAGCTTGTCGGGTGAGCAGTTCTTC; CDR3 protein: CASSLSGEQFF
V gene: TRBV27; D gene: TRBD1; CDR3 length: 17; clone size: .; J gene: TRBJ1-6; CDR3 DNA: TGTGCCAGCAGGATCCGGGACAGGGGCATCGTAAATTCACCCCTCCACTTT; CDR3 protein: CASRIRDRGIVNSPLHF
V gene: TRBV5-1; D gene: .; CDR3 length: 12; clone size: .; J gene: TRBJ1-2; CDR3 DNA: TGCGCCAGCAGCGTAGCAGGGGATGGCTACACCTTC; CDR3 protein: CASSVAGDGYTF
V gene: TRBV18; D gene: .; CDR3 length: 14; clone size: once; J gene: TRBJ1-2; CDR3 DNA: TGTGCCAGCTCACCTAACCGGGACACAACTAATAGGACCTTC; CDR3 protein: CASSPNRDTTNRTF
V gene: TRBV4-1; D gene: TRBD1; CDR3 length: 16; clone size: .; J gene: TRBJ1-4; CDR3 DNA: TGCGCCAGCAGCCAAGATCCCTACAGGGGGTATGAAAAACTGTTTTTT; CDR3 protein: CASSQDPYRGYEKLFF
V gene: TRBV9; D gene: TRBD1; CDR3 length: 14; clone size: .; J gene: TRBJ1-1; CDR3 DNA: TGTGCCAGCAGCGTAGACAGGGGAGGAACTGAAGCTTTCTTT; CDR3 protein: CASSVDRGGTEAFF
V gene: TRBV28; D gene: .; CDR3 length: 14; clone size: .; J gene: TRBJ1-4; CDR3 DNA: TGTGCCAGCAGTTTGGGAGGGCAGAATGAAAAACTGTTTTTT; CDR3 protein: CASSLGGQNEKLFF
V gene: TRBV5-1; D gene: TRBD1; CDR3 length: 17; clone size: .; J gene: TRBJ2-5; CDR3 DNA: TGCGCCAGCAGCTCGTCGGGACAGGGAATTCCCCTAGAGACCCAGTACTTC; CDR3 protein: CASSSSGQGIPLETQYF
V gene: TRBV11-2; D gene: TRBD2; CDR3 length: 18; clone size: .; J gene: TRBJ2-1; CDR3 DNA: TGTGCCAGCAGCTTCAACGGGGCGGGAGGGGCCGTTTACAATGAGCAGTTCTTC; CDR3 protein: CASSFNGAGGAVYNEQFF
V gene: TRBV5-1; D gene: .; CDR3 length: 15; clone size: .; J gene: TRBJ1-1; CDR3 DNA: TGCGCCAGCAGCTTGGATTGGAGGGCTCGGACTGAAGCTTTCTTT; CDR3 protein: CASSLDWRARTEAFF
V gene: TRBV30; D gene: TRBD1; CDR3 length: 13; clone size: .; J gene: TRBJ1-2; CDR3 DNA: TGTGCCTGGGGGACAGGGAGCGACTATGGCTACACCTTC; CDR3 protein: CAWGTGSDYGYTF
V gene: TRBV20-1; D gene: .; CDR3 length: 11; clone size: .; J gene: TRBJ2-3; CDR3 DNA: TGCAGTGCCCCGTTTACAGATACGCAGTATTTT; CDR3 protein: CSAPFTDTQYF
V gene: TRBV12-3/TRBV12-4; D gene: .; CDR3 length: 13; clone size: once; J gene: TRBJ1-2; CDR3 DNA: TGTGCCAGCAGCTCCGCAGGGAACTATGGCTACACCTTC; CDR3 protein: CASSSAGNYGYTF
V gene: TRBV27; D gene: TRBD1; CDR3 length: 13; clone size: .; J gene: TRBJ1-4; CDR3 DNA: TGTGCCAGCAGGGCGACAGGGGGTGAAAAACTGTTTTTT; CDR3 protein: CASRATGGEKLFF
V gene: TRBV27; D gene: .; CDR3 length: 13; clone size: .; J gene: TRBJ1-1; CDR3 DNA: TGTGCCAGCAAGTTTAACGATAGAGGCGCCTTTTATTTT; CDR3 protein: CASKFNDRGAFYF
V gene: TRBV29-1; D gene: TRBD2; CDR3 length: 13; clone size: .; J gene: TRBJ2-7; CDR3 DNA: TGCAGCGTTGCTGGGGGACTAGCCTACGAGCAGTACTTC; CDR3 protein: CSVAGGLAYEQYF
V gene: TRBV19; D gene: TRBD2; CDR3 length: 13; clone size: .; J gene: TRBJ2-1; CDR3 DNA: TGTGCCAGTAGTATGGGACTAGGGATTGAGCAGTTCTTC; CDR3 protein: CASSMGLGIEQFF
V gene: TRBV11-3; D gene: TRBD1; CDR3 length: 16; clone size: .; J gene: TRBJ1-5; CDR3 DNA: TGTGCCAGCAGTACGGACAGGGTCGTAAGCAATCAGCCCCAGCATTTT; CDR3 protein: CASSTDRVVSNQPQHF
V gene: TRBV7-2; D gene: TRBD2; CDR3 length: 14; clone size: .; J gene: TRBJ2-7; CDR3 DNA: TGTGCCAGCAGCTACAGCGGGGGGGCCTACGAGCAGTACTTC; CDR3 protein: CASSYSGGAYEQYF
V gene: TRBV18; D gene: .; CDR3 length: 14; clone size: .; J gene: TRBJ1-1; CDR3 DNA: TGTGCCAGCTCACCCTCCGAAATGCCAGCTGAAGCTTTCTTT; CDR3 protein: CASSPSEMPAEAFF
V gene: TRBV29-1; D gene: TRBD1; CDR3 length: 14; clone size: .; J gene: TRBJ1-2; CDR3 DNA: TGCAGCGTTGACTCTAGCGCAGGGGGCTATGGCTACACCTTC; CDR3 protein: CSVDSSAGGYGYTF
V gene: TRBV28; D gene: TRBD1; CDR3 length: 14; clone size: few; J gene: TRBJ2-7; CDR3 DNA: TGTGCCAGCACAGCCGGGACAGGGGGCCTCGAGCAGTACTTC; CDR3 protein: CASTAGTGGLEQYF
V gene: TRBV27; D gene: TRBD1; CDR3 length: 14; clone size: once; J gene: TRBJ1-6; CDR3 DNA: TGTGCCAGCAGGAGACAGGGGGTGGATTCACCCCTCCACTTT; CDR3 protein: CASRRQGVDSPLHF
V gene: TRBV12-5; D gene: .; CDR3 length: 13; clone size: .; J gene: TRBJ1-1; CDR3 DNA: TGTGCTAGTGGCCCTACAGGGTGGACTGAAGCTTTCTTT; CDR3 protein: CASGPTGWTEAFF